One sample yielded the 10 T cell receptor beta chains listed below, sequenced in a study of regulatory T cells in long-lasting Graves disease. Both iRepertoire HTBI primers and Arm-PCR of CDR3 regions were used to build the TCR beta libraries. Each CDR3 protein gets one entry after TCRdb re-called the multiplex PCR reads with MiXCR. The sample has approximately 350,000 distinct CDR3 sequences, 10% to 15% seen once. Time point noted: newly diagnosed GD, antithyroid drugs for less than 3 months. Researchers made the TCR library from RNA that was extracted from PBMCs. The sample was also reused in another study, on T cells in Graves' hyperthyroidism and ophthalmopathy.

The specimen was peripheral blood mononuclear cells (PBMCs), collected at new diagnosis, from a patient treated with antithyroid drugs. These receptors originate from a woman aged 18-35 years with Graves disease.

V and J are TRBV19 and TRBJ1-5, with D maybe TRBD1 (5 bases). Looked up from germline, CDR1 is LNHDA and CDR2 is SQIVND (reference sequence). CDR3 length: 16 residues. Trimming pared 3 bases from V and 2 bases from J, leaving 14 bases between. The CDR3 coding sequence is TGTGCCAGTAGTATGGGCCCCAGGGATCGCAATCAGCCCCAGCATTTT. This gives the protein CASSMGPRDRNQPQHF.

This clonotype appeared many times. The chain has TRBV20-1 and TRBJ1-1; D ambiguous. The ends were cut back, 0 bases at V and 1 base at J, with 12 bases in the middle. Looked up from germline, CDR1 is DFQATT and CDR2 is SNEGSKA (reference sequence). The CDR3 covers 15 residues. CDR3 sequence reads: CSARDRGETNTEAFF. CDR3 DNA: TGCAGTGCTAGAGATCGTGGGGAAACGAACACTGAAGCTTTCTTT.

This clonotype was recorded at least ten times. This chain links TRBV6-1 with TRBJ1-5; D gene unclear. Trimming removed 4 bases at V and 9 bases at J, with 10 bases between. CDR1 and CDR2 from the germline V gene are MNHNS and SASEGT. The CDR3 length is 12 residues. The DNA of the CDR3 is TGTGCCAGCAGTGTCGCCCGGGGGCCCCAGCATTTT. It codes for CASSVARGPQHF.

This clonotype was seen repeatedly, ten times or more. The chain has TRBV7-2 and TRBJ2-5, with D perhaps TRBD1 (6 bases). The CDR3 totals 13 residues. Germline lookup yields CDR1 SGHTA and CDR2 FQGNSA. Trimming removed 3 bases from V and 3 bases from J, with 8 bases in between. The CDR3 DNA sequence: TGTGCCAGCAGCTTTTCAGGGGAAGAGACCCAGTACTTC. Translation gives CASSFSGEETQYF.

This clonotype was counted at least ten times. The J gene is TRBJ1-5, the V gene TRBV12-3 or TRBV12-4, with D possibly being TRBD1 (5 bases). CDR3 length: 15 amino acids. Trimming took 4 bases from V and 4 from J, leaving 14 bases between them. CDR3 sequence (DNA): TGTGCCAGCAGTTCTGGACAATGGGATAATCAGCCCCAGCATTTT. Translation: CASSSGQWDNQPQHF.

J is TRBJ2-3 and V is TRBV3-1; D possibly corresponds to TRBD1 (6 bases). The germline V gene has CDR1 LGHDT and CDR2 YNNKEL (reference sequence). The CDR3 is made up of 15 amino acids. Deletions cut 0 bases from V and 1 base from J, with 8 bases between. CDR3: CASSQDEGGTDTQYF. The CDR3 region has the DNA TGTGCCAGCAGCCAAGATGAGGGGGGCACAGATACGCAGTATTTT.

This clonotype was observed many times. V and J are TRBV7-2 and TRBJ2-4; no definite D call. The germline CDR1 and CDR2 sequences are SGHTA and FQGNSA. Trimming took 5 bases from V and 3 from J, leaving 8 bases between them. This CDR3 comprises 13 residues. CDR3 nucleotide sequence: TGTGCCAGCAGCCCTATAGGCAAAAACATTCAGTACTTC. Translation gives CASSPIGKNIQYF.

The sample holds a few counts of this clonotype. This chain joins TRBV27 and TRBJ1-3; 11 bases are a match to TRBD1. Trimming removed 6 bases from V and 7 bases from J; junction bases left unmatched: 2. This CDR3 has 13 residues. Germline values: CDR1 MNHEY, CDR2 SMNVEV (reference sequence). CDR3 protein: CASRDRGRNTIYF. The CDR3, as DNA: TGTGCCAGCAGGGACAGGGGGCGGAACACCATATATTTT.

This clonotype was picked up a small number of times. The J gene is TRBJ1-3, the V gene TRBV12-3 or TRBV12-4; D is undetermined. V lost 3 bases and J lost 2, with 11 bases in between. This CDR3 is built from 15 residues. The CDR3 protein is CASSLGTVPGNTIYF. DNA for the CDR3: TGTGCCAGCAGTTTGGGAACAGTCCCTGGAAACACCATATATTTT.

The chain combines TRBV7-9 with TRBJ2-2, with 9 bases aligning to TRBD1. This CDR3 comprises 18 residues. The V gene's germline CDR1 is SEHNR and CDR2 FQNEAQ (reference sequence). V was clipped by 5 bases and J by 3 bases; unmatched bases: 13. The DNA of the CDR3 is TGTGCCAGCAGCCAAACGATACCGGGACAGGGACACACCGGGGAGCTGTTTTTT. Translating gives CASSQTIPGQGHTGELFF.